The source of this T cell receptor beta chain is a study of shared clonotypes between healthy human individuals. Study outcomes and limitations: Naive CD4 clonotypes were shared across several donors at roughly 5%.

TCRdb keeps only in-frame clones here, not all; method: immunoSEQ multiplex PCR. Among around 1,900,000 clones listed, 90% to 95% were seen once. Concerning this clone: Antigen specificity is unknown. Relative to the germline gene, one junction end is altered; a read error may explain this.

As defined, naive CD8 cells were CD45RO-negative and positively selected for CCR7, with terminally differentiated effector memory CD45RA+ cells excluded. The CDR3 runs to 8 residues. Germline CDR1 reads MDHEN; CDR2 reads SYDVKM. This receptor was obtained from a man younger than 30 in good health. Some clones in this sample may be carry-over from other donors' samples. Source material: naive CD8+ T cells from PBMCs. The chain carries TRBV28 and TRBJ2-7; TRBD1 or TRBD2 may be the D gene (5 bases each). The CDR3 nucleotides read TGTGCCGGGCACGGGGCGCCTTGG. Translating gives CAGHGAPW.